A single sample is the source of the 4 T cell receptor beta chains below, sequenced in a study of T cells in Graves' hyperthyroidism and ophthalmopathy. The source material, RNA transcripts, was used to amplify TCR beta CDR3 regions. HTBI primers drove first-round RT-PCR of the TCR CDR3. TCRdb reprocessed the multiplex PCR reads via MiXCR and lists one record per CDR3 protein. The sample includes around 600,000 distinct CDR3 sequences, approximately 14% of them seen just once. Sequencing input: blood. The receptors shown here come from a woman in her 50s with Graves' ophthalmopathy.

This clonotype was observed many times. This chain links TRBV27 with TRBJ1-2; 8 bases map to TRBD1. This CDR3 region has 13 residues. V shed 5 bases, J shed 4 bases, and the junction held 3 bases outside the gene matches. Looked up from germline, CDR1 is MNHEY and CDR2 is SMNVEV (reference sequence). The CDR3 coding sequence is TGTGCCAGCAGTCGGACAGGGACCTATGGCTACACCTTC. This encodes CASSRTGTYGYTF.

At least ten counts were recorded for this clonotype. The gene calls are TRBV18 and TRBJ1-1; D is uncertain. The CDR3 consists of 11 residues. Per the germline V gene, CDR1 is KGHSH and CDR2 is LQKENI. V lost 0 bases and J 7 bases, leaving 3 bases between the germline ends. The CDR3 sequence: CASSPPGEAFF. As DNA, the CDR3 is TGTGCCAGCTCACCACCCGGTGAAGCTTTCTTT.

This clonotype was recorded many times. CDR3 sequence (DNA): TGTGCCAGCAGCTCTCTGGACATCTTAGCGGGAGGGTCTTACGAGCAGTACTTC. This encodes CASSSLDILAGGSYEQYF. This chain links TRBV27 with TRBJ2-7; TRBD2 aligns across 11 bases. This CDR3 comprises 18 residues. J was trimmed by 4 bases and V by 6 bases; bases with no gene match: 17. Germline V gene sequence: CDR1 MNHEY, CDR2 SMNVEV (reference sequence).

This clonotype appeared many times. The CDR3 DNA is TGTGCCAGCAGTTCCGGGACTAGCGGGAACAATGAGCAGTTCTTC. This encodes CASSSGTSGNNEQFF. The J gene is TRBJ2-1, the V gene TRBV27; 13 bases agree with TRBD2. The V and J ends lost 4 bases and 5 bases, in that order; junction bases with no gene match: 2. This CDR3 comprises 15 residues. Looked up from germline, CDR1 is MNHEY and CDR2 is SMNVEV (reference sequence).